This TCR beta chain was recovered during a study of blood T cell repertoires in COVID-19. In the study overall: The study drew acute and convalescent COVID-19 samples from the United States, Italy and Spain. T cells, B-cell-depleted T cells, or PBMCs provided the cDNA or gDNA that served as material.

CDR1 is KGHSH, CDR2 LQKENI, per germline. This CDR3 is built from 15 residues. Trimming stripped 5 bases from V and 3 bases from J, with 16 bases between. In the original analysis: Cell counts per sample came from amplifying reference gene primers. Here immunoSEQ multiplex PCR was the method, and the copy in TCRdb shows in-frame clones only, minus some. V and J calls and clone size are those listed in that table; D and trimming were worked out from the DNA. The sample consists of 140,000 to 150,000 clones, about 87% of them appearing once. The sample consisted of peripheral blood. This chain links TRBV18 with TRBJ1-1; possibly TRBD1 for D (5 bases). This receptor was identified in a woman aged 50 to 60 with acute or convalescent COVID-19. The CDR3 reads CASSNYRSSDTEAFF. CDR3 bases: TGTGCCAGCTCAAATTACAGGAGTTCGGACACTGAAGCTTTCTTT.